The clone carrying this T cell receptor (beta chain) was detected only once. Measured with immunoSEQ multiplex PCR; TCRdb has only the in-frame clones, and not every one. This table has about 97,000 clones, over 90% appearing once. This sample was included in a study of technical replicates of blood from a few donors. With 5 bases clipped from V and 6 bases from J, the junction kept 8 bases outside the gene matches. Looked up from germline, CDR1 is KGHSH and CDR2 is LQKENI. This CDR3 spans 14 amino acids. The receptor was isolated from a human donor in good health. The material sequenced was T cells isolated from PBMCs. The rearrangement joins TRBV18 to TRBJ1-1; 8 bases map to TRBD1. This CDR3 is CASSSSGGWAEAFF. CDR3 nucleotide sequence: TGTGCCAGCTCATCATCAGGGGGCTGGGCTGAAGCTTTCTTT.